Listed below are T cell receptor beta chains from one sample, sequenced in a study of somatic mutations in cytotoxic T cells in rheumatoid arthritis. Data came from immunoSEQ multiplex PCR; TCRdb stores just in-frame clones and leaves some out. The sample includes around 12,000 clones, approximately 79% of them seen just once. Material: CD8+ T cells sorted from blood. These receptors all stem from an adult with rheumatoid arthritis. The CDR3 runs from the conserved cysteine through the conserved F or W. Fields, in order: V gene, J gene, clone size, D gene, CDR3 protein, CDR3 DNA. A D gene is named only where the DNA matches it firmly. A row's size may be missing; if present it is once, few, many or a size class.

TRBV4-3	TRBJ2-7	.	TRBD1	CASSQLAGTGDYEQYF	TGCGCCAGCAGCCAACTCGCCGGGACAGGGGACTACGAGCAGTACTTC
TRBV6-5	TRBJ1-1	.	.	CASSYLGGNTEAFF	TGTGCCAGCAGTTACTTGGGGGGGAACACTGAAGCTTTCTTT
TRBV27	TRBJ2-7	.	TRBD1	CASSTGTAVYEQYF	TGTGCCAGCAGCACCGGGACAGCAGTATACGAGCAGTACTTC
TRBV6-5	TRBJ1-6	.	.	CASSLLREGDSPLHF	TGTGCCAGCAGCCTCCTTCGAGAGGGGGATTCACCCCTCCACTTT
TRBV27	TRBJ2-7	.	.	CATRPDFTNSYEQYF	TGTGCCACCCGACCGGACTTCACAAACTCCTACGAGCAGTACTTC
TRBV19	TRBJ1-4	.	TRBD1	CASSQGQRLSEKLFF	TGTGCCAGTAGCCAGGGACAGCGATTATCCGAAAAACTGTTTTTT
TRBV11-3	TRBJ2-3	.	.	CASSFTRTDTQYF	TGTGCCAGCAGCTTCACACGCACAGATACGCAGTATTTT
TRBV7-2	TRBJ2-1	.	.	CASRLTTRRGIEQFF	TGTGCCAGCAGGCTTACGACTAGAAGGGGTATTGAGCAGTTCTTC
TRBV7-2	TRBJ2-7	.	.	CASSLGTPWEQYF	TGTGCCAGCAGCCTAGGGACACCTTGGGAGCAGTACTTC
TRBV28	TRBJ2-7	.	TRBD1	CASRADRGRSYEQYF	TGTGCCAGCAGAGCGGACAGGGGAAGATCCTACGAGCAGTACTTC
TRBV7-2	TRBJ2-1	.	.	CASSLTPRQPYNEQFF	TGTGCCAGCAGCTTAACCCCCAGGCAGCCCTACAATGAGCAGTTCTTC
TRBV4-1	TRBJ2-3	few	TRBD1	CASSRITLTGGRTDTQYF	TGCGCCAGCAGCCGGATAACTCTGACAGGGGGCAGGACAGATACGCAGTATTTT
TRBV19	TRBJ1-4	.	TRBD1	CASSGETGQLNEKLFF	TGTGCCAGTAGTGGAGAGACGGGACAGCTTAATGAAAAACTGTTTTTT
TRBV5-1	TRBJ2-7	.	TRBD2	CASSPGLAASYEQYF	TGCGCCAGCAGCCCGGGACTAGCGGCGTCCTACGAGCAGTACTTC
TRBV7-6	TRBJ1-5	few	.	CASSQTPSNQPQHF	TGTGCCAGCAGTCAGACTCCGAGCAATCAGCCCCAGCATTTT
TRBV4-3	TRBJ1-2	once	.	CASSQGTFLTDGYTF	TGCGCCAGCAGCCAAGGTACTTTTCTTACGGATGGCTACACCTTC
TRBV7-2	TRBJ2-7	.	TRBD1	CASSLGGTGYEQYF	TGTGCCAGCAGCTTAGGGGGGACAGGGTACGAGCAGTACTTC
TRBV4-3	TRBJ2-7	.	.	CASSQATPSSYEQYF	TGCGCCAGCAGCCAAGCGACTCCTTCCTCCTACGAGCAGTACTTC
TRBV30	TRBJ2-7	.	.	CAWSEIYEQYF	TGTGCCTGGAGTGAGATCTACGAGCAGTACTTC
TRBV7-9	TRBJ2-1	.	.	CASSLVGGAYNEQFF	TGTGCCAGCAGCTTAGTAGGGGGGGCCTACAATGAGCAGTTCTTC
TRBV27	TRBJ2-5	.	.	CASSVGGPQETQYF	TGTGCCAGCAGTGTTGGGGGGCCCCAAGAGACCCAGTACTTC
TRBV14	TRBJ2-7	.	TRBD1	CASSLVGQGDEQYF	TGTGCCAGCAGCCTCGTGGGACAGGGGGACGAGCAGTACTTC
TRBV7-8	TRBJ2-7	.	TRBD2	CASSLEAGGLEQYF	TGTGCCAGCAGCTTAGAGGCGGGGGGGCTCGAGCAGTACTTC
TRBV11-3	TRBJ2-7	.	TRBD1	CASSLVGGTGTVNYEQYF	TGTGCCAGCAGCTTAGTAGGGGGAACCGGGACAGTAAACTACGAGCAGTACTTC
TRBV4-3	TRBJ2-2	.	TRBD2	CASSQLMAGGRSGELFF	TGCGCCAGCAGCCAGCTGATGGCGGGAGGGAGGAGCGGGGAGCTGTTTTTT
TRBV6-5	TRBJ2-5	.	.	CASSYNSQETQYF	TGTGCCAGCAGTTACAACTCCCAAGAGACCCAGTACTTC
TRBV5-1	TRBJ2-1	once	.	CASSLRVQEQFF	TGCGCCAGCAGCCTCAGGGTACAGGAGCAGTTCTTC
TRBV6-5	TRBJ2-2	.	TRBD1	CASSSEQGAVGELFF	TGTGCCAGCAGTTCTGAACAGGGGGCGGTCGGGGAGCTGTTTTTT
TRBV9	TRBJ2-3	.	.	CASSVDGIGTDTQYF	TGTGCCAGCAGCGTAGACGGGATCGGCACAGATACGCAGTATTTT
TRBV28	TRBJ1-5	.	.	CASSLRYDQPQHF	TGTGCCAGCAGTCTCAGGTACGATCAGCCCCAGCATTTT
TRBV19	TRBJ2-1	.	.	CASSMSRGSNEQFF	TGTGCCAGTAGTATGTCTAGGGGGTCGAATGAGCAGTTCTTC
TRBV27	TRBJ1-6	.	TRBD1	CASSLRDRVNSPLHF	TGTGCCAGCAGTTTACGGGACAGGGTTAATTCACCCCTCCACTTT
TRBV7-9	TRBJ2-1	.	TRBD2	CASSSKGLRGNEQFF	TGTGCCAGCAGCTCCAAGGGACTAAGGGGCAATGAGCAGTTCTTC
TRBV7-8	TRBJ2-3	.	.	CASSPGASTDTQYF	TGTGCCAGCAGCCCAGGGGCTAGCACAGATACGCAGTATTTT
TRBV27	TRBJ1-4	.	.	CASSPRRPNEKLFF	TGTGCCAGCAGTCCCCGGCGGCCTAATGAAAAACTGTTTTTT
TRBV4-3	TRBJ2-6	.	.	CASSQADWSRYSSGANVLTF	TGCGCCAGCAGCCAAGCCGACTGGTCCAGGTATTCCTCTGGGGCCAACGTCCTGACTTTC
TRBV11-2	TRBJ1-2	.	.	CASSLDVTGNYGYTF	TGTGCCAGCAGCTTAGATGTAACAGGAAACTATGGCTACACCTTC
TRBV11-2	TRBJ2-1	.	TRBD2	CASSLGTSGGAVIYEQFF	TGTGCCAGCAGCTTAGGGACTAGCGGGGGCGCAGTAATTTATGAGCAGTTCTTC
TRBV5-4	TRBJ2-7	.	TRBD2	CASSLDLQTSGEDEQYF	TGTGCCAGCAGCTTGGACCTTCAGACTAGCGGGGAAGACGAGCAGTACTTC
TRBV6-6	TRBJ2-1	.	.	CASSYGLPSYNEQFF	TGTGCCAGCAGTTACGGCCTACCCTCCTACAATGAGCAGTTCTTC
TRBV5-5	TRBJ1-4	.	.	CASSLEGAPELFF	TGTGCCAGCAGCTTAGAAGGGGCGCCGGAACTGTTTTTT
TRBV7-2	TRBJ1-2	.	TRBD1	CASSLLPGQGQDGYTF	TGTGCCAGCAGCTTATTACCGGGACAGGGTCAGGATGGCTACACCTTC
TRBV11-2	TRBJ1-5	once	.	CASSLNQGPSQPQHF	TGTGCCAGCAGCTTGAACCAGGGGCCGAGTCAGCCCCAGCATTTT
TRBV6-1	TRBJ2-4	.	.	CASRFMGGRGNIQYF	TGTGCCAGCAGGTTTATGGGGGGCAGGGGGAACATTCAGTACTTC
TRBV18	TRBJ1-2	few	.	CASSTVPGDSYYGYTF	TGTGCCAGCTCAACCGTGCCGGGAGACAGTTACTATGGCTACACCTTC
TRBV4-1	TRBJ1-1	.	TRBD1	CASSQAGTANTEAFF	TGCGCCAGCAGCCAAGCTGGGACAGCGAACACTGAAGCTTTCTTT
TRBV5-1	TRBJ1-4	.	.	CASSLGTVWDEKLFF	TGCGCCAGCAGCTTGGGGACAGTCTGGGATGAAAAACTGTTTTTT
TRBV5-1	TRBJ2-1	.	TRBD2	CASSLVGLAGISRNNEQFF	TGCGCCAGCAGCTTGGTGGGACTAGCGGGAATCTCCCGGAACAATGAGCAGTTCTTC
TRBV11-2	TRBJ2-1	.	.	CASSPRYNEQFF	TGTGCCAGCAGCCCTAGATACAATGAGCAGTTCTTC
TRBV9	TRBJ1-1	.	TRBD1	CASSDSTGEYAEAFF	TGTGCCAGCAGCGATAGTACAGGGGAGTATGCTGAAGCTTTCTTT